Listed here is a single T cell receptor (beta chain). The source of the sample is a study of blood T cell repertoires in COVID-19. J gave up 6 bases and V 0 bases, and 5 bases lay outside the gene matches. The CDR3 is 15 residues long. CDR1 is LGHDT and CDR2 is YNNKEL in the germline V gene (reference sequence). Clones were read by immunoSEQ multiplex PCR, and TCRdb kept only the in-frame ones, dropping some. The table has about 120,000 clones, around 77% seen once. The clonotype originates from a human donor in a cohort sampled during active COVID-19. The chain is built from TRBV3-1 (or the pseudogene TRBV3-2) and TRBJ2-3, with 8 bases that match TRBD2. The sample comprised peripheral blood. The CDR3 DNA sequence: TGTGCCAGCAGCCAAGATCCAGCGGGAGCGGATACGCAGTATTTT. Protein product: CASSQDPAGADTQYF.